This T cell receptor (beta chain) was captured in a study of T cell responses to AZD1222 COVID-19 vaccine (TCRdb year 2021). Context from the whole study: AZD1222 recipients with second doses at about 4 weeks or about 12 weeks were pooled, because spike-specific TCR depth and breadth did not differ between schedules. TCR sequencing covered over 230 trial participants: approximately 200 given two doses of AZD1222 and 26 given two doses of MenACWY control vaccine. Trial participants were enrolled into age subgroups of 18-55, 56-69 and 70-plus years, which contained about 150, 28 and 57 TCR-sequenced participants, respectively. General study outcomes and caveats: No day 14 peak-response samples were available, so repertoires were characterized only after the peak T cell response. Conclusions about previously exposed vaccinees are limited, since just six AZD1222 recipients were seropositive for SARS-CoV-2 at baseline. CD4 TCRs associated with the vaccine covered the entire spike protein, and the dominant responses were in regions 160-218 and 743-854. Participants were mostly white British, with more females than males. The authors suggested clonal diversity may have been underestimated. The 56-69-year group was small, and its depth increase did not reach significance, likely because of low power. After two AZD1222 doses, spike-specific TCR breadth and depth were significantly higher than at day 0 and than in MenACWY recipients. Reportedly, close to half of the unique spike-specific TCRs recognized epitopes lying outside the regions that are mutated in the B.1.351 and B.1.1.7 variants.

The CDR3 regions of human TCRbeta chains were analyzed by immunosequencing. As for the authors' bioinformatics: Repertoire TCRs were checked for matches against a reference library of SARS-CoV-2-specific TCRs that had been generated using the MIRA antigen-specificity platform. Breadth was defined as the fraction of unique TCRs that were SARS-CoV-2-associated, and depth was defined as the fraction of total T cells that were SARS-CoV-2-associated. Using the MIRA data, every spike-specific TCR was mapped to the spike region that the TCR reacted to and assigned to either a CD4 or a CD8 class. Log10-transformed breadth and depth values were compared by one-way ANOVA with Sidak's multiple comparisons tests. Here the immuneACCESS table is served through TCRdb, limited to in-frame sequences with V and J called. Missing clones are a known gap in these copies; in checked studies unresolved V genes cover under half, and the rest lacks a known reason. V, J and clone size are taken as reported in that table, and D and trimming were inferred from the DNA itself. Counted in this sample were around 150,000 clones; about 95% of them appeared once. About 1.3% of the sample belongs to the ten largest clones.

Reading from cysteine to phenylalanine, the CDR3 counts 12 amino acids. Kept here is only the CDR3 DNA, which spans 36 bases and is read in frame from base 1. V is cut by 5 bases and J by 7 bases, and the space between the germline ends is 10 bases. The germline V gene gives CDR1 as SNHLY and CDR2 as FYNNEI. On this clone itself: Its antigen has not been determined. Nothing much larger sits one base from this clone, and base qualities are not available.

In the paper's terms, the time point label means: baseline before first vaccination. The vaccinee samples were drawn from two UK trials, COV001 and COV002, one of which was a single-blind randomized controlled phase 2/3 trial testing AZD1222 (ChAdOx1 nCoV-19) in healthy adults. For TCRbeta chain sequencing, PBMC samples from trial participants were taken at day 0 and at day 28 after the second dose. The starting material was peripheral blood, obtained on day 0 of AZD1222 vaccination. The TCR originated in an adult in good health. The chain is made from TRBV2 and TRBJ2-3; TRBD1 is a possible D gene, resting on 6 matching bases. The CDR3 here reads CASSQRGYTQYF. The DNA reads TGTGCCAGCAGTCAAAGGGGGTATACGCAGTATTTT. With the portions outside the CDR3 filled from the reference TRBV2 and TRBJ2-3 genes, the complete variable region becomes EPEVTQTPSHQVTQMGQEVILRCVPISNHLYFYWYRQILGQKVEFLVSFYNNEISEKSEIFDDQFSVERPDGSNFTLKIRSTKLEDSAMYFCASSQRGYTQYFGPGTRLTVL.